This entry describes one TCR beta chain. The CDR3 is 17 amino acids. V lost 3 bases and J lost 2; bases outside the gene matches: 6. Germline CDR1 SGHDT, CDR2 YYEEEE. The sample originates from a study of immune evolution from preneoplasia to lung adenocarcinoma. Assay: immunoSEQ multiplex PCR; the TCRdb copy retains only in-frame clones and omits some. The sample yields approximately 4,700 clones, about nine tenths seen once. Macro-dissection enriched premalignant or tumor cells before nucleic acid extraction. The receptor's source is a person aged 45 to 60 with lung adenocarcinoma. This sequence joins TRBV5-6 and TRBJ2-2; 11 positions agree with TRBD2. Sequenced: FFPE invasive lung adenocarcinoma tissue. CDR3 loop: CASSSWTSGFNTGELFF. DNA for the CDR3: TGTGCCAGCAGCTCATGGACTAGCGGGTTTAACACCGGGGAGCTGTTTTTT.